This T cell receptor beta chain was recovered during a study of cytomegalovirus exposure and HLA in healthy donors. Study background: T cells numbering 150 million to 200 million yielded around 120 million unique TCR beta sequences in an earlier analysis. Study findings and constraints: The study recorded 164 TCR beta chains that were cytomegalovirus-associated. Despite most TCR sequences being rare, some public TCRs occurred in many donors. The authors considered a cluster of highly shared sequence variants likely to be a sequencing artifact.

It was with 60 Vbeta and 13 Jbeta primers that the PCR ran. Only in-frame clones appear in the TCRdb table, and some are missing; sequencing was by immunoSEQ multiplex PCR. The sample has around 85,000 clones; around 80% are singletons. This clone has just one count. The target antigen is unknown. Sequenced material: PBMCs. This clonotype was obtained from a man aged 50-60 years in good health and CMV-seropositive.

CDR3 sequence (DNA): TGTGCCAGCAGCCGACGGGACAACTCCTACGAGCAGTACTTC. This sequence encodes CASSRRDNSYEQYF. The J gene is TRBJ2-7, the V gene TRBV7-9; the D gene is possibly TRBD1 (6 bases). Per the germline V gene, CDR1 is SEHNR and CDR2 is FQNEAQ (reference sequence). This CDR3 comprises 14 residues. The V end was cut by 5 bases, the J end by 0 bases, with 11 bases between.